The clone carrying this TCR beta chain was counted at least ten times. Its antigen is still unknown. The CDR3 consists of 15 residues. Per germline, CDR1 DFQATT and CDR2 SNEGSKA (reference sequence). Trimming pared 1 base from V and 7 bases from J, leaving 14 bases between. Sample time point: patch test 2, 6 weeks after DPC sensitization. Treatment meaning: therapeutic diphenylcyclopropenone sensitization with weekly scalp DPC. Extraction yielded total RNA from whole blood (unfractionated). The data derive from a study of human T cells and chemical hapten exposure. Overall study findings and caveats: Alopecia affected the donors, so their immune response may differ from healthy people's.

MiXCR was run by TCRdb on the RACE reads, yielding one entry per CDR3 protein. The sample shows approximately 350,000 distinct CDR3 sequences, just under 6.5% of them seen only once. This sample comprised whole blood, obtained in connection with sensitization to the hapten diphenylcyclopropenone (DPC). The receptor comes from a woman aged 18-29 years with alopecia areata. Some clones in this sample may be carry-over from other donors' samples. The chain combines TRBV20-1 with TRBJ1-6, with D perhaps TRBD1 (5 bases). DNA for the CDR3: TGCAGTGCTAGAGTCCAGGGCAGGTGGAATTCACCCCTCCACTTT. Residues: CSARVQGRWNSPLHF.